Reported below is one T cell receptor (beta chain). The antigen is not known. This specimen comes from a study of vaccination effects on CD4 cells after COVID-19. CDR1 is MGHRA and CDR2 is YSYEKL in the germline V gene. The CDR3 has 17 amino acids. V dropped 3 bases and J dropped 0; count of bases not matched to a gene: 6. With the ViraFEST assay, the study expanded antigen-specific CD4+ T cells using viral peptide pools, then sequenced them. Having been cultured for approximately ten days, the cells underwent CD4+ T cell isolation. Each vaccine recipient was nucleocapsid antibody negative and had no prior SARS-CoV-2 infection. Cultures used 2.1 million or so PBMC per well, 9 to 10 IU/ml IL-2 and approximately 11 ug/ml peptides. Produced via immunoSEQ multiplex PCR; TCRdb's table is partial and in-frame only. The sample holds 25,000 to 35,000 clones; approximately 72% are singletons and the top ten take roughly a tenth.

The clonotype originates from a human donor who received a COVID-19 vaccine. The sample here was CD4+ T cells from PBMCs cultured with SARS-CoV-2 spike peptides, taken before COVID-19 vaccination. This sequence joins TRBV4-1 and TRBJ2-1; 9 bases align to TRBD1. CDR3 bases: TGCGCCAGCAGCCAGAGGCGACAGGGGGGCTCCTACAATGAGCAGTTCTTC. Protein: CASSQRRQGGSYNEQFF.